These T cell receptor beta chains were read from a single sample in a study of Graves' ophthalmopathy and Graves' hyperthyroidism. One entry per CDR3 protein results from TCRdb running MiXCR on the multiplex PCR reads. The profile shows about 1.2 million distinct CDR3 sequences, roughly two fifths of them singletons. Sample: peripheral blood or thyroid tissue (not recorded which). The receptor source for this set is an adult man with Graves' hyperthyroidism. Both conserved end residues are part of each CDR3. Fields, in order: J gene, clone size, D gene, V gene, CDR3 protein, CDR3 DNA. A D gene is named only where the DNA matches it firmly. Clone size appears in some rows only: once, few, many, or a class for an expanded clone.

>TRBJ1-3|NA|TRBD1|TRBV4-2
CASDRAGNTIYF
TGTGCCTCAGACAGGGCAGGAAACACCATATATTTT
>TRBJ2-5|NA|TRBD2|TRBV14
CASSYSEPGLAGEPWETQYF
TGTGCCAGCAGTTACTCAGAGCCGGGACTAGCGGGGGAACCCTGGGAGACCCAGTACTTC
>TRBJ2-7|NA|NA|TRBV7-6
CASSLAAGLAGEQYF
TGTGCCAGCAGCTTAGCGGCAGGGTTGGCCGGGGAGCAGTACTTC
>TRBJ2-2|many|NA|TRBV15
CATSRDFIAVTGELFF
TGTGCCACCAGCAGAGATTTTATAGCGGTTACCGGGGAGCTGTTTTTT
>TRBJ2-2|many|TRBD1|TRBV2
CASHRDSTGELFF
TGTGCCAGTCACCGGGACAGCACCGGGGAGCTGTTTTTT
>TRBJ1-4|many|NA|TRBV5-1
CASSIGTTNEKLFF
TGCGCCAGCAGCATCGGCACAACTAATGAAAAACTGTTTTTT
>TRBJ2-5|many|NA|TRBV20-1
CSLTLGGTQYF
TGCAGTCTCACCTTAGGGGGGACCCAGTACTTC
>TRBJ2-7|NA|TRBD1|TRBV19
CASLLSRDRETYEQYF
TGTGCCAGTCTGCTGTCCCGGGACAGGGAGACCTACGAGCAGTACTTC
>TRBJ1-5|NA|TRBD1|TRBV7-9
CASSLTGGGFGQPQHF
TGTGCCAGCAGCCTGACAGGGGGCGGTTTCGGACAGCCCCAGCATTTT
>TRBJ1-6|NA|NA|TRBV6-6
CATEGEGNSLLHF
TGTGCCACCGAGGGGGAAGGCAATTCACTCCTCCACTTT
>TRBJ1-1|many|NA|TRBV7-9
CASSLRDSTEAFF
TGTGCCAGCAGCTTACGAGACAGCACTGAAGCTTTCTTT
>TRBJ1-2|NA|NA|TRBV10-3
CAISGSYGYTF
TGTGCCATCAGTGGGAGCTATGGCTACACCTTC
>TRBJ1-6|NA|NA|TRBV27
CASTTGLWLNSPLHF
TGTGCCAGCACTACAGGGTTGTGGCTCAATTCACCCCTCCACTTT
>TRBJ2-2|NA|NA|TRBV6-5
CASSGTGPNTGELFF
TGTGCCAGCAGTGGGACTGGACCTAACACCGGGGAGCTGTTTTTT
>TRBJ1-2|NA|NA|TRBV15
CATSSVGWAQGGYTF
TGTGCCACCAGCAGCGTCGGGTGGGCGCAAGGCGGCTACACCTTC
>TRBJ2-7|NA|NA|TRBV7-2
CASSPPRGGANEQYF
TGTGCCAGCAGCCCCCCCCGCGGAGGGGCCAACGAGCAGTACTTC
>TRBJ1-2|many|NA|TRBV27
CASSLTGQSAIGYTF
TGTGCCAGCAGTTTGACCGGACAGTCGGCGATTGGCTACACCTTC
>TRBJ2-7|few|TRBD1|TRBV10-2
CASRRDRVNEQYF
TGTGCCAGCAGAAGGGACAGGGTTAACGAGCAGTACTTC
>TRBJ2-3|few|TRBD1|TRBV5-1
CASSLGQGSADTQYF
TGCGCCAGCAGCTTGGGACAGGGAAGCGCAGATACGCAGTATTTT
>TRBJ2-7|NA|NA|TRBV19
CAWTPPGSYEQYF
TGTGCCTGGACGCCCCCGGGCAGCTACGAGCAGTACTTC
>TRBJ1-2|many|NA|TRBV12-3/TRBV12-4
CASSDRPTNYGYTF
TGTGCCAGCTCTGACAGGCCCACTAACTATGGCTACACCTTC
>TRBJ1-6|few|NA|TRBV12-3/TRBV12-4
CASSTGPLPSSYNSPLHF
TGTGCCAGCAGCACCGGGCCCTTACCGAGCTCCTATAATTCACCCCTCCACTTT
>TRBJ1-2|NA|TRBD1|TRBV20-1
CSVRPGQGVFNYGYTF
TGCAGTGTTAGGCCGGGACAGGGAGTGTTTAACTATGGCTACACCTTC
>TRBJ1-2|NA|NA|TRBV2
CASSEGRSAGSHGYTF
TGTGCCAGCAGTGAGGGGCGTTCGGCAGGGTCACATGGCTACACCTTC
>TRBJ2-5|many|TRBD2|TRBV20-1
CSAEPLAGQETQYF
TGCAGTGCTGAACCTCTAGCGGGACAAGAGACCCAGTACTTC
>TRBJ2-7|NA|TRBD1|TRBV10-3
CASRQGTEQYF
TGTGCCAGTAGACAGGGGACCGAGCAGTACTTC
>TRBJ1-3|NA|TRBD1|TRBV2
CASSGDRGSSGYTIYF
TGTGCCAGCAGCGGGGACAGGGGATCTTCGGGCTACACCATATATTTT
>TRBJ2-2|NA|NA|TRBV7-8
CASSTARHSNTGELFF
TGTGCCAGCAGCACCGCCCGACATTCGAACACCGGGGAGCTGTTTTTT
>TRBJ1-5|NA|NA|TRBV4-2
CASSQGVGDLSPQHF
TGTGCCAGCAGCCAAGGGGTAGGGGACCTCTCTCCCCAGCATTTT
>TRBJ2-7|many|NA|TRBV7-8
CASSFFAGPSYEQYF
TGTGCCAGCAGCTTTTTCGCGGGTCCGAGCTACGAGCAGTACTTC
>TRBJ1-5|many|NA|TRBV6-6
CASTDTGANQPQHF
TGTGCCAGCACTGACACGGGGGCAAATCAGCCCCAGCATTTT
>TRBJ2-7|NA|NA|TRBV14
CASSQEWFEQYF
TGTGCCAGCAGCCAAGAGTGGTTCGAGCAGTACTTC
>TRBJ1-2|many|NA|TRBV15
CATGTTGLNYGYTF
TGTGCCACCGGTACGACAGGCTTGAACTATGGCTACACCTTC
>TRBJ1-3|NA|NA|TRBV13
CASSLEHSSSGNTIYF
TGTGCCAGCAGCTTGGAACATTCCTCCTCTGGAAACACCATATATTTT
>TRBJ1-5|NA|NA|TRBV11-2
CASSKTAGNQPQHF
TGTGCCAGCAGCAAGACAGCTGGCAATCAGCCCCAGCATTTT
>TRBJ1-1|many|TRBD1|TRBV7-9
CASTQDREAFF
TGTGCCAGCACCCAGGACAGGGAAGCTTTCTTT
>TRBJ2-7|NA|NA|TRBV29-1
CSVGSGRYEQYF
TGCAGCGTCGGCAGCGGGCGTTACGAGCAGTACTTC
>TRBJ2-6|NA|NA|TRBV19
CASKVEVTGANVLTF
TGTGCCAGTAAGGTAGAGGTGACTGGGGCCAACGTCCTGACTTTC
>TRBJ1-5|NA|TRBD1|TRBV10-3
CAISESKLAQGEEETQHF
TGTGCCATCAGTGAGTCGAAGTTAGCGCAGGGGGAAGAAGAGACCCAGCATTTT
>TRBJ2-5|NA|NA|TRBV5-5
CASSFYICSARSAQETQYF
NA